The clone carrying this T cell receptor beta chain was seen at least ten times. The antigen is undetermined. These data belong to a study of T cells in Graves' hyperthyroidism and ophthalmopathy. On the study more broadly: Prior to any treatment, at the point of initial diagnosis, peripheral blood was collected. General study findings and limits: Ophthalmopathy was separated from stable hyperthyroidism by a 13 V-J model.

Amplified regions were TCR beta CDR3 sequences from RNA transcripts. First-round RT-PCR of the TCR CDR3 relied on the HTBI primer set. Using its own MiXCR run on the multiplex PCR reads, TCRdb lists one record per CDR3 protein. The repertoire consists of 250,000 to 350,000 distinct CDR3 sequences, with 15% to 20% occurring once and the leading ten covering approximately 60%. The CDR3 has 15 residues. J gave up 6 bases and V 7 bases, and 14 bases lay outside the gene matches. Germline V lookup: CDR1 SQVTM, CDR2 ANQGSEA. The V gene is TRBV29-1, the J gene TRBJ2-1; 8 bases match TRBD2. The specimen sequenced was blood. The clonotype originates from an older woman with Graves' ophthalmopathy. The chain's CDR3 is CSEGHGASGPNEQFF. CDR3 nucleotide sequence: TGCAGCGAGGGCCACGGGGCTAGCGGGCCCAATGAGCAGTTCTTC.